This T cell receptor (beta chain) emerged from a study of cytomegalovirus exposure and HLA in healthy donors. Study outcomes and limitations: Overall, around 160 TCR beta chains were annotated as cytomegalovirus-associated. The authors considered a cluster of highly shared sequence variants likely to be a sequencing artifact. In vitro assays verified that three CMV-associated chains recognized CMV antigens specifically. An ancestry cluster, one associated with Asian ancestry, reportedly showed fewer N-insertions than the approximately 650-donor mean in a later analysis.

This CDR3 has 11 residues. Per germline, CDR1 SQVTM and CDR2 ANQGSEA. The V end lost 3 bases, the J end lost 3 bases, and 6 bases lay between the germline ends. 13 Jbeta primers and 60 Vbeta primers were used for the PCR. Produced via immunoSEQ multiplex PCR; TCRdb's table is partial and in-frame only. Of about 250,000 clones listed, 80% to 90% are singletons. Concerning this clone itself: Its antigen is unidentified.

This receptor was taken from a girl aged 2 to 10 in good health and CMV-seronegative. The specimen sequenced was PBMCs. The gene calls are TRBV29-1 and TRBJ2-7, with D possibly TRBD1 on 6 matching bases. In nucleotides, the CDR3 is TGCAGCGTTGAGGGACACTACGAGCAGTACTTC. It specifies CSVEGHYEQYF.